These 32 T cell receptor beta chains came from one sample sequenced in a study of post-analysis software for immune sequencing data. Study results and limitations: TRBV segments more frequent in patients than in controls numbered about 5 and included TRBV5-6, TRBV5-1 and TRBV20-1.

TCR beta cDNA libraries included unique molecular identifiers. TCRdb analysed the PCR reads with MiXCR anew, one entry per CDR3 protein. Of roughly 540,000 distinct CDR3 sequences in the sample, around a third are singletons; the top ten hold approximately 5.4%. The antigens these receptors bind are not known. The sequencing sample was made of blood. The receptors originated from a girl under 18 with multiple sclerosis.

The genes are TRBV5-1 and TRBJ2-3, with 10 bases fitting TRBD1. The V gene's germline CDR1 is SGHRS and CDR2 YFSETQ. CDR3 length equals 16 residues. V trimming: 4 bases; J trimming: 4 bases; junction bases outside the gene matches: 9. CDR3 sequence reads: CASSKEGQGSADTQYF. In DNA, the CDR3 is TGCGCCAGCAGCAAAGAGGGACAGGGGAGTGCAGATACGCAGTATTTT.

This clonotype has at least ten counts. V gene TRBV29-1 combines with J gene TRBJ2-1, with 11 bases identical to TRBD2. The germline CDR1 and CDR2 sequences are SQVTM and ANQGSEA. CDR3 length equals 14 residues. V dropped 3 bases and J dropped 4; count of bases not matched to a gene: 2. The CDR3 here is CSVDSSGGYNEQFF. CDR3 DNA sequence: TGCAGCGTTGATTCTAGCGGGGGGTACAATGAGCAGTTCTTC.

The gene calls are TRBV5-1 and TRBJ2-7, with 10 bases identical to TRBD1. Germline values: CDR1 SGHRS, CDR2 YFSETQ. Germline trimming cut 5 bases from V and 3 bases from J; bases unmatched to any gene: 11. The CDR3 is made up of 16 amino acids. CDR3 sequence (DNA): TGCGCCAGCAGACATACCGACAGGGGGCTGAACTACGAGCAGTACTTC. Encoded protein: CASRHTDRGLNYEQYF.

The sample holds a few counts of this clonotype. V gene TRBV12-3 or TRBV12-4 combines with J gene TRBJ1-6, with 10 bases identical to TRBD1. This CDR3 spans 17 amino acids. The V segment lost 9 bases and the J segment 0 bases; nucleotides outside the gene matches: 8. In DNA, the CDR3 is TGTGCCAGTCGGGACAGGGGACTGAGCTCCTATAATTCACCCCTCCACTTT. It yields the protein CASRDRGLSSYNSPLHF.

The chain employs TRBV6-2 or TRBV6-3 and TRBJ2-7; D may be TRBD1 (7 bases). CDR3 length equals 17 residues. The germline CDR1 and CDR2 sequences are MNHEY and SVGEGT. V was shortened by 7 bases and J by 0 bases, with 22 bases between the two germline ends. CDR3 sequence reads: CASKKKGGTARSYEQYF. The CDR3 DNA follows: TGTGCCAGCAAAAAAAAAGGGGGGACAGCCCGCTCCTACGAGCAGTACTTC.

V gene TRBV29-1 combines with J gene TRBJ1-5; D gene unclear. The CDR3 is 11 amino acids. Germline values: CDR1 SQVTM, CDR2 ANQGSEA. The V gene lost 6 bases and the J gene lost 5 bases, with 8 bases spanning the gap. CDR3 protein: CSVGSDQPQHF. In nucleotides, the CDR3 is TGCAGCGTAGGGTCGGATCAGCCCCAGCATTTT.

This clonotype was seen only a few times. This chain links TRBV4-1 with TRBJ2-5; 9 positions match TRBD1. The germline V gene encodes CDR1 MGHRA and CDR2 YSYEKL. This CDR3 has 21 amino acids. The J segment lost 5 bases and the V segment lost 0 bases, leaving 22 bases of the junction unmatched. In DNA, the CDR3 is TGCGCCAGCAGCCAAGATAAGGGGACAGGGAAAGGGCGGCAGGGCGGCGAGACCCAGTACTTC. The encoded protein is CASSQDKGTGKGRQGGETQYF.

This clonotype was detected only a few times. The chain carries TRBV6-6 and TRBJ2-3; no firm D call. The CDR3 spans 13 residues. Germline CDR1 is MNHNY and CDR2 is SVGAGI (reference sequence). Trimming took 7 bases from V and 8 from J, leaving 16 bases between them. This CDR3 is CASTETGPGTQYF. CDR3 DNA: TGTGCCAGCACCGAGACCGGGCCAGGTACGCAGTATTTT.

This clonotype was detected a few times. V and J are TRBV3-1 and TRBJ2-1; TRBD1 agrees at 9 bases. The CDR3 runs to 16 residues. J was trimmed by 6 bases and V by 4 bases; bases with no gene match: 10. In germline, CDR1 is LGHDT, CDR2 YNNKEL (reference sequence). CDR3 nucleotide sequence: TGTGCCAGCAGCCGAGATGGACAGGGGCGCCTCAATGAGCAGTTCTTC. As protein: CASSRDGQGRLNEQFF.

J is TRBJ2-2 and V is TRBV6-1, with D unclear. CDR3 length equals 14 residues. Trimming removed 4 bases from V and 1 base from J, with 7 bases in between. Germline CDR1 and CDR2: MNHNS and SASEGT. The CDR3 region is CASSVVQNTGELFF. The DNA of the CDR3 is TGTGCCAGCAGTGTTGTCCAGAACACCGGGGAGCTGTTTTTT.

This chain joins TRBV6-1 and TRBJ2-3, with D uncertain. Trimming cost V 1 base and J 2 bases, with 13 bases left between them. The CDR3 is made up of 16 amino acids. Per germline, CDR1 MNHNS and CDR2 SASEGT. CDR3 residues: CASSEVPKKSTDTQYF. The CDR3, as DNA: TGTGCCAGCAGTGAAGTACCAAAGAAATCCACAGATACGCAGTATTTT.

In DNA form, the CDR3 reads TGTGCCAGCCTACCTACTAGCGGGGGGGCAGAAGATACGCAGTATTTT. This gives the protein CASLPTSGGAEDTQYF. The gene calls are TRBV6-5 and TRBJ2-3; 13 bases line up with TRBD2. V dropped 8 bases and J dropped 5; count of bases not matched to a gene: 10. CDR3 length: 16 amino acids. Germline CDR1 and CDR2: MNHEY and SVGAGI.

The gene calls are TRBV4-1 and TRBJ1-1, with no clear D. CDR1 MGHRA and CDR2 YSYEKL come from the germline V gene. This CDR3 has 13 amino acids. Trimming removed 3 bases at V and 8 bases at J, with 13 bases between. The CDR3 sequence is CASSHPRLREAFF. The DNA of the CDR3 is TGCGCCAGCAGCCATCCAAGGCTGAGGGAAGCTTTCTTT.

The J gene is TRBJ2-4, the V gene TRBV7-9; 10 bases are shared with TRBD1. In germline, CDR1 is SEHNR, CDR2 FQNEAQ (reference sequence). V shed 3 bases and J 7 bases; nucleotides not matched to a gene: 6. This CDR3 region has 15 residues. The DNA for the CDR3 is TGTGCCAGCAGCTTCCCCGGGACAGGGGTTAACATTCAGTACTTC. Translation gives CASSFPGTGVNIQYF.

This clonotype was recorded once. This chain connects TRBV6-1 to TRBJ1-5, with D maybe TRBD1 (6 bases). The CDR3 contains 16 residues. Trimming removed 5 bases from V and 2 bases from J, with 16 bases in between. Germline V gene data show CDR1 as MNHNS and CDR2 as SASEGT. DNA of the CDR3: TGTGCCAGCAGTATAGGGGGGGAGGGTCGCAATCAGCCCCAGCATTTT. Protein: CASSIGGEGRNQPQHF.

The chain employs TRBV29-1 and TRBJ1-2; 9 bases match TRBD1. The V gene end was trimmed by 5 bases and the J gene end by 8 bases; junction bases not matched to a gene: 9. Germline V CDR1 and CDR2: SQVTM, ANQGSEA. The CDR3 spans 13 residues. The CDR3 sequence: CSVTEQGAGGYTF. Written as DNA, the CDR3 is TGCAGCGTTACTGAACAGGGGGCGGGGGGCTACACCTTC.

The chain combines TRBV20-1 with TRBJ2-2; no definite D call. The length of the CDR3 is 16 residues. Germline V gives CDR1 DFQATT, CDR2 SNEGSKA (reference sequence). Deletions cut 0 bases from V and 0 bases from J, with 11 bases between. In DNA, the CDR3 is TGCAGTGCTAGAGATCACCGGCTCACGAACACCGGGGAGCTGTTTTTT. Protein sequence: CSARDHRLTNTGELFF.

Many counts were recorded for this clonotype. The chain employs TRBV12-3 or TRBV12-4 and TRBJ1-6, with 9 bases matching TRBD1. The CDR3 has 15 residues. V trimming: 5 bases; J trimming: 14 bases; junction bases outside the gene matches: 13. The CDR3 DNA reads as TGTGCCAGCAGTCCTGTGGACAGGGGCTTATATGCCCTCCACTTT. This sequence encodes CASSPVDRGLYALHF.

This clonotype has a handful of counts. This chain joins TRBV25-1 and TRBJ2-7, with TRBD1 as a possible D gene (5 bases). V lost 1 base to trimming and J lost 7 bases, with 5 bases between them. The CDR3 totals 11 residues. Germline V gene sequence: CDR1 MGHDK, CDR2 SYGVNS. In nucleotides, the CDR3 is TGTGCCAGCAGTGAATGGACAGAGCAGTACTTC. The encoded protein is CASSEWTEQYF.

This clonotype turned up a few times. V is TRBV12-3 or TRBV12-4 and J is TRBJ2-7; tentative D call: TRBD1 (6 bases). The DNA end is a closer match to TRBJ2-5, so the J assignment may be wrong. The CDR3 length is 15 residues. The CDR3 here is CASTPGAGLSETQYF. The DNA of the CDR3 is TGTGCCAGCACCCCAGGGGCAGGACTGTCCGAGACCCAGTACTTC.

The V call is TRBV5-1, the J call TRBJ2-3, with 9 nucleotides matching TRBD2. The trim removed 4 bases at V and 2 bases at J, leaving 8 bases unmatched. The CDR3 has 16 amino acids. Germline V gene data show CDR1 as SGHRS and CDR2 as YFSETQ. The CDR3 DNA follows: TGCGCCAGCAGCCCCAGAGCGGGGGGAGTCACAGATACGCAGTATTTT. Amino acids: CASSPRAGGVTDTQYF.

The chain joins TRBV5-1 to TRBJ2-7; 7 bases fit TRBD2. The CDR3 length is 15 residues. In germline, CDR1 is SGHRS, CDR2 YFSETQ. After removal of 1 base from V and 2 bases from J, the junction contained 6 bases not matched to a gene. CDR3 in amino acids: CASSLSLAVTYEQYF. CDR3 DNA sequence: TGCGCCAGCAGCTTGAGCCTAGCGGTGACCTACGAGCAGTACTTC.

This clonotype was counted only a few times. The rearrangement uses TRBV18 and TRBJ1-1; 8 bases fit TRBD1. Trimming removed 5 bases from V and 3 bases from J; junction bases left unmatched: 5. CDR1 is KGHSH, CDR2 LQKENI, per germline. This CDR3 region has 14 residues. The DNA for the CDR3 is TGTGCCAGCTCAACAAAACAGGGGGACACTGAAGCTTTCTTT. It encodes CASSTKQGDTEAFF.

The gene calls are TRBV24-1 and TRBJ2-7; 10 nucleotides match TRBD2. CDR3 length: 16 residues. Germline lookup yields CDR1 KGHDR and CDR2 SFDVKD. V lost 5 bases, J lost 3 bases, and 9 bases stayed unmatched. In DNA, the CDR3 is TGTGCCACCAGTGTCGACCTAGCGGGGGCCAACTACGAGCAGTACTTC. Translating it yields CATSVDLAGANYEQYF.

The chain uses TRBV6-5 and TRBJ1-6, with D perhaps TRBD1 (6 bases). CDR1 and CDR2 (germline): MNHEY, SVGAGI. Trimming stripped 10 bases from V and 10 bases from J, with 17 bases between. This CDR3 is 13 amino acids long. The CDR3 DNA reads TGTGCCATACCCTCACAGGGATACTCACCCCTCCACTTT. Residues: CAIPSQGYSPLHF.

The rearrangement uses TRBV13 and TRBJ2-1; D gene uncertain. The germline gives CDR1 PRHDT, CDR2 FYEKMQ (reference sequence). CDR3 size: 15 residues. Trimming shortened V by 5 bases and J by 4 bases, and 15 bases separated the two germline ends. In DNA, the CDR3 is TGTGCCAGCAGCCACACTATGGGGATATACAATGAGCAGTTCTTC. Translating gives CASSHTMGIYNEQFF.

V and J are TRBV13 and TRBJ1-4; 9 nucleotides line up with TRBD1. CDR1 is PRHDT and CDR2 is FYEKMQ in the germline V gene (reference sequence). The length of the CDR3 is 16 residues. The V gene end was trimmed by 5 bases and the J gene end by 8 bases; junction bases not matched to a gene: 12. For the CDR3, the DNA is TGTGCCAGCAGCCTCGGGACCGGGACAGGGAGAGAAAAACTGTTTTTT. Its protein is CASSLGTGTGREKLFF.

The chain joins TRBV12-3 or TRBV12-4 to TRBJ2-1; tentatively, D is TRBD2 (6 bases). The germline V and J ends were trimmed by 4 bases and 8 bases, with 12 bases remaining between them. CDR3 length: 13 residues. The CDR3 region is CASSSTSFDEQFF. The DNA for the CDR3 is TGTGCCAGCAGTTCGACTAGTTTCGATGAGCAGTTCTTC.

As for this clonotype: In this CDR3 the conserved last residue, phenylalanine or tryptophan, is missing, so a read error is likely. Here the CDR3 DNA reads TGTGCCAGCTCACCGCAAACAGGGCGCACAGATACGCAGTATTAT. Protein sequence: CASSPQTGRTDTQYY. This chain joins TRBV18 and TRBJ2-3; D is perhaps TRBD1 (6 bases). Trimming stripped 3 bases from V and 1 base from J, with 11 bases between. This CDR3 comprises 15 residues. Per germline, CDR1 KGHSH and CDR2 LQKENI.

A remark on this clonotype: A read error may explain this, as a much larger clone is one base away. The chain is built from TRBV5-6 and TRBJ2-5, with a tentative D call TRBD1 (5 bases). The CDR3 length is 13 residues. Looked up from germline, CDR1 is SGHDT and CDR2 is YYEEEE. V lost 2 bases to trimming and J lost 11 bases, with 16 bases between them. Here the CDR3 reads CASSLSRVQRQYF. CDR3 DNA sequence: TGTGCCAGCAGCTTAAGCAGGGTGCAAAGGCAGTACTTC.

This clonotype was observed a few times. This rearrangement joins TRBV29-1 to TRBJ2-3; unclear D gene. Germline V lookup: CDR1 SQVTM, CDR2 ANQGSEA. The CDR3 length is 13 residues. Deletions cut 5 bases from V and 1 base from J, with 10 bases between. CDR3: CSVYKGGTDTQYF. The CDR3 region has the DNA TGCAGCGTTTACAAGGGCGGCACAGATACGCAGTATTTT.

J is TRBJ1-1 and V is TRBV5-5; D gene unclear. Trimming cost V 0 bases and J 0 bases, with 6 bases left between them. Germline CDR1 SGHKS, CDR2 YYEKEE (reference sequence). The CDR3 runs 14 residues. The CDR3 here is CASSLALLNTEAFF. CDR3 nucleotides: TGTGCCAGCAGCTTGGCACTTCTGAACACTGAAGCTTTCTTT. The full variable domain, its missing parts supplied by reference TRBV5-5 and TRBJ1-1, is DAGVTQSPTHLIKTRGQQVTLRCSPISGHKSVSWYQQVLGQGPQFIFQYYEKEERGRGNFPDRFSARQFPNYSSELNVNALLLGDSALYLCASSLALLNTEAFFGQGTRLTVV.